Sequencing of this TCR beta chain was carried out in a study of cytomegalovirus exposure and HLA in healthy donors. Study overall: The Caucasian-associated ancestry cluster contained 65% to 85% of the roughly 400 genotyped donors. Study conclusions and caveats: Some TCR beta chains (roughly 150 of them) were listed as cytomegalovirus-associated.

The PCR had 60 Vbeta and 13 Jbeta primers. The data were produced by immunoSEQ multiplex PCR, yet TCRdb's version contains in-frame clones alone and is incomplete. The repertoire includes about 180,000 clones, roughly 80% of them detected once, and roughly 5% sits in the top ten. CDR1 is SGHRS and CDR2 is YFSETQ in the germline V gene. This CDR3 is built from 16 residues. With V trimmed by 0 bases and J by 10 bases, 12 bases remained unmatched. Whereas donors were nominally healthy upon sampling, unrecorded immune exposures were probable. In regard to this clone: Its antigen remains unknown.

The sequencing sample was made of PBMCs. The sequence derives from a man younger than 35 in good health and CMV-seronegative. The gene calls are TRBV5-1 and TRBJ1-1, with 10 positions matching TRBD1. In DNA form, the CDR3 reads TGCGCCAGCAGCTTGGCCCCGGGACAGGGGCACCCCGGAGCTTTCTTT. Its translation is CASSLAPGQGHPGAFF.